Below, 28 T cell receptor beta chains from the same sample are listed, as sequenced in a study of blood T cell repertoires in COVID-19. Assay: immunoSEQ multiplex PCR; the TCRdb copy retains only in-frame clones and omits some. The profile covers some 200,000 clones, with 83% appearing a single time and approximately 4.8% taken by the ten largest. Sample: PBMCs or T cells enriched from blood (not recorded which). The source is a woman in her 50s who had been exposed to COVID-19.

V usage is TRBV7-2 and J usage is TRBJ2-7, with D possibly being TRBD2 (6 bases). The CDR3 runs to 15 residues. Germline values: CDR1 SGHTA, CDR2 FQGNSA. Trimming left V 1 base short and J 2 bases short, with 12 bases between. The CDR3 protein is CASSLEEGIPYEQYF. The CDR3, as DNA: TGTGCCAGCAGCTTAGAGGAGGGGATCCCCTACGAGCAGTACTTC.

This clone came up once. V is TRBV7-3 and J is TRBJ2-3, with 12 bases aligning to TRBD2. Trimming removed 6 bases from V and 3 bases from J; junction bases left unmatched: 4. The CDR3 runs 15 residues. Germline V gene lookup returns CDR1 SGHTA and CDR2 FQGTGA. The CDR3 DNA is TGTGCCAGCAGTCCTCTAGCGGGGGGGACAGATACGCAGTATTTT. It codes for CASSPLAGGTDTQYF.

The chain carries TRBV19 and TRBJ2-3; possibly TRBD1 for D (6 bases). CDR3 length: 16 amino acids. CDR1 LNHDA and CDR2 SQIVND come from the germline V gene (reference sequence). Trimming shortened V by 3 bases and J by 6 bases, and 19 bases separated the two germline ends. CDR3 loop: CASSIRDRPPMDTQYF. CDR3 coding DNA: TGTGCCAGTAGTATCAGAGACAGGCCCCCCATGGATACGCAGTATTTT.

This chain connects TRBV5-1 to TRBJ1-1; tentative D call: TRBD1 (6 bases). Germline CDR1 SGHRS, CDR2 YFSETQ. Trimming removed 0 bases from V and 2 bases from J, with 11 bases in between. CDR3 size: 15 residues. The CDR3 here is CASSLVAGDNTEAFF. CDR3 DNA sequence: TGCGCCAGCAGCTTGGTAGCAGGGGACAACACTGAAGCTTTCTTT.

This chain links TRBV10-3 with TRBJ1-2; 10 bases map to TRBD1. From germline, CDR1 is ENHRY and CDR2 SYGVKD. This CDR3 has 14 amino acids. After removal of 7 bases from V and 7 bases from J, the junction contained 9 bases not matched to a gene. The CDR3 reads CAITLTGTGAGYTF. CDR3 sequence (DNA): TGTGCCATCACCCTTACCGGGACAGGGGCTGGCTACACCTTC.

This clone was seen once. The J gene is TRBJ1-2, the V gene TRBV19; D is undetermined. Trimming took off 3 bases at V and 4 bases at J, with 18 bases between the two ends. Germline V gene data show CDR1 as LNHDA and CDR2 as SQIVND (reference sequence). The CDR3 has 16 amino acids. CDR3 sequence reads: CASSMGRNGGSYGYTF. Written as DNA, the CDR3 is TGTGCCAGTAGTATGGGAAGGAATGGAGGTAGCTATGGCTACACCTTC.

This chain connects TRBV10-3 to TRBJ2-5, with 7 nucleotides matching TRBD1. V shed 7 bases, J shed 5 bases, and the junction held 7 bases outside the gene matches. The CDR3 totals 13 residues. Germline CDR1 and CDR2: ENHRY and SYGVKD. The CDR3 protein is CAIMDRLGETQYF. DNA of the CDR3: TGTGCCATCATGGACAGGTTGGGGGAGACCCAGTACTTC.

This clone was seen ten or more times. One end of the junction fails to match germline, which may point to a read error. The chain is built from TRBV19 and TRBJ1-3; 8 bases match TRBD1. The CDR3 contains 13 residues. Germline lookup yields CDR1 LNHDA and CDR2 SQIVND (reference sequence). For the CDR3, the DNA is TGTGCCAGTAGTCAAGGACAGGGAAGCACCATATATTTT. It is translated as CASSQGQGSTIYF.

The chain joins TRBV27 to TRBJ2-3; 8 nucleotides line up with TRBD2. V gave up 3 bases and J gave up 0 bases; unmatched junction bases: 5. This CDR3 has 16 residues. Germline V gene data show CDR1 as MNHEY and CDR2 as SMNVEV (reference sequence). The CDR3 spells CASSLRGAGSTDTQYF. As DNA, the CDR3 is TGTGCCAGCAGTTTGCGGGGGGCCGGAAGCACAGATACGCAGTATTTT.

This clone appeared once. This same CDR3 is encoded by further DNA sequences in the sample. The chain couples TRBV9 to TRBJ1-3; D gene unclear. CDR1 is SGDLS, CDR2 YYNGEE, per germline. The length of the CDR3 is 15 residues. V gave up 0 bases and J gave up 4 bases, with 11 bases separating them. The DNA of the CDR3 is TGTGCCAGCAGCGTAGGGACGGGGTCCGGAAACACCATATATTTT. Amino acid sequence: CASSVGTGSGNTIYF.

V is TRBV5-1 and J is TRBJ2-5, with a weak D call TRBD2 (5 bases). The CDR3 loop spans 14 amino acids. V lost 3 bases and J 9 bases, leaving 18 bases between the germline ends. Germline V gene sequence: CDR1 SGHRS, CDR2 YFSETQ. CDR3 in amino acids: CASSSDPITAAQYF. The CDR3 bases are TGCGCCAGCAGCTCTGACCCGATCACAGCGGCCCAGTACTTC.

The rearrangement links TRBV15 to TRBJ1-1, with 7 bases that match TRBD1. Germline V gene lookup returns CDR1 LNHNV and CDR2 YYDKDF (reference sequence). The J segment lost 4 bases and the V segment lost 5 bases, leaving 7 bases of the junction unmatched. The CDR3 runs to 14 residues. CDR3 sequence: CATSRRGLGTEAFF. CDR3 nucleotides: TGTGCCACCAGCCGGAGGGGGCTGGGCACTGAAGCTTTCTTT.

The rearrangement uses TRBV19 and TRBJ1-5; no firm D call. The germline V gene has CDR1 LNHDA and CDR2 SQIVND (reference sequence). V shed 5 bases and J shed 1 base, with 12 bases lying between them. The CDR3 sequence is 15 residues long. The CDR3 reads CASSVGVISNQPQHF. The CDR3 region has the DNA TGTGCCAGTAGTGTAGGAGTAATAAGCAATCAGCCCCAGCATTTT.

The gene calls are TRBV7-9 and TRBJ2-3, with 8 bases aligning to TRBD2. V was clipped by 4 bases and J by 6 bases; unmatched bases: 12. The CDR3 consists of 16 residues. CDR1 is SEHNR and CDR2 is FQNEAQ in the germline V gene (reference sequence). CDR3 sequence (DNA): TGTGCCAGCAGCTCCTTTTCTAGCGGGTTGCGGGATACGCAGTATTTT. Its translation is CASSSFSSGLRDTQYF.

The rearrangement joins TRBV15 to TRBJ2-3; no firm D call. Germline CDR1 reads LNHNV; CDR2 reads YYDKDF (reference sequence). V was clipped by 1 base and J by 7 bases, with 21 bases between them. The CDR3 extends over 17 amino acids. The CDR3 here is CATSRGRRGIGLHTQYF. The CDR3 DNA sequence: TGTGCCACCAGCAGAGGCCGTCGAGGTATTGGTCTCCATACGCAGTATTTT.

The V and J genes are TRBV21-1 and TRBJ1-1; the table's D call TRBD1 went unverified against the DNA. TRBV21-1 is recorded as a pseudogene. The CDR3 is 16 residues long. The CDR3 sequence is CASSTQPGQGLEGAFF. The CDR3, as DNA: TGTGCCAGCAGCACCCAGCCGGGACAGGGCCTGGAGGGAGCTTTCTTT.

The rearrangement joins TRBV3-1 (or the pseudogene TRBV3-2) to TRBJ2-2; 11 bases agree with TRBD2. Unmatched junction bases numbered 16, after V lost 4 bases and J lost 9 bases. Germline V CDR1 and CDR2: LGHDT, YNNKEL (reference sequence). The CDR3 is made up of 18 amino acids. In DNA form, the CDR3 reads TGTGCCAGCAGCCCTCCCCGCCTTCCTAGCGGGGGGCAAAGGGAGCTGTTTTTT. The encoded protein is CASSPPRLPSGGQRELFF.

V and J are TRBV6-5 and TRBJ1-2, with 7 bases aligning to TRBD1. Germline lookup yields CDR1 MNHEY and CDR2 SVGAGI. Unmatched junction bases numbered 9, after V lost 7 bases and J lost 1 base. The CDR3 has 15 residues. The CDR3 DNA follows: TGTGCCAGCACACGAACGACAGGGATTAACTATGGCTACACCTTC. Residues: CASTRTTGINYGYTF.

This rearrangement joins TRBV9 to TRBJ1-2; D not resolved. CDR3 size: 13 residues. V dropped 4 bases and J dropped 4 bases, with 11 bases sitting between them. Per the germline V gene, CDR1 is SGDLS and CDR2 is YYNGEE. The CDR3 DNA follows: TGTGCCAGCAGCCTAGGACTGAGCTATGGCTACACCTTC. Encoded protein: CASSLGLSYGYTF.

The sample holds one count of this clone. The gene calls are TRBV7-9 and TRBJ2-2; a weak D match, TRBD2 (5 bases). The CDR3 runs to 13 residues. V lost 4 bases, J lost 3 bases, and 6 bases lay in between. Germline CDR1 reads SEHNR; CDR2 reads FQNEAQ (reference sequence). The CDR3 sequence: CASSWEYTGELFF. CDR3 coding DNA: TGTGCCAGCAGCTGGGAGTACACCGGGGAGCTGTTTTTT.

This chain uses TRBV27 with TRBJ2-1; maybe TRBD2 (5 bases). The germline V and J ends were trimmed by 5 bases and 4 bases, with 18 bases remaining between them. Germline values: CDR1 MNHEY, CDR2 SMNVEV (reference sequence). The CDR3 is 16 residues long. This CDR3 reads CASSTLAYRGYNEQFF. As DNA, the CDR3 is TGTGCCAGCAGTACCCTAGCCTACCGTGGTTACAATGAGCAGTTCTTC.

For this clone: A junction boundary mismatches the germline segment, possibly from a read error. The genes are TRBV6-6 and TRBJ1-4; D not resolved. Germline values: CDR1 MNHNY, CDR2 SVGAGI (reference sequence). This CDR3 is built from 12 residues. The CDR3 protein is CASSRGREGVLF. CDR3 nucleotide sequence: TGTGCCAGCAGTCGTGGGAGGGAGGGAGTGCTTTTT.

J is TRBJ2-2 and V is TRBV12-5; tentative D call: TRBD1 (5 bases). The germline gives CDR1 LGHNT, CDR2 FRNRAP. Trimming took off 6 bases at V and 5 bases at J, with 16 bases between the two ends. The CDR3 totals 15 residues. This chain's CDR3 is CASGPRVSSTGELFF. The CDR3 DNA follows: TGTGCTAGTGGCCCCAGGGTTTCGTCGACCGGGGAGCTGTTTTTT.

V usage is TRBV6-5 and J usage is TRBJ1-4; 7 bases are shared with TRBD1. Trimming removed 6 bases from V and 3 bases from J; junction bases left unmatched: 7. This CDR3 has 15 residues. Germline CDR1 and CDR2: MNHEY and SVGAGI. CDR3: CASRSTGNPNEKLFF. Here the CDR3 DNA reads TGTGCCAGCAGGTCGACAGGGAATCCTAATGAAAAACTGTTTTTT.

This chain connects TRBV11-2 to TRBJ2-7, with 7 bases matching TRBD2. This CDR3 comprises 14 residues. V shed 7 bases, J shed 1 base, and the junction held 7 bases outside the gene matches. CDR1 and CDR2 from the germline V gene are SGHAT and FQNNGV. The CDR3 nucleotides read TGTGCCAGCACCGTCAGGGAGGGATCCTACGAGCAGTACTTC. Protein sequence: CASTVREGSYEQYF.

This clone has just one count. The chain couples TRBV29-1 to TRBJ1-1; a weak D match, TRBD1 (6 bases). CDR1 is SQVTM and CDR2 is ANQGSEA in the germline V gene. V was cut by 5 bases and J by 5 bases, with 15 bases left in between. The CDR3 runs 13 residues. In DNA, the CDR3 is TGCAGCGTTCAATCTACAGGGCGGACTGAAGCTTTCTTT. The encoded protein is CSVQSTGRTEAFF.

The chain uses TRBV6-5 and TRBJ2-7; D not resolved. Trimming stripped 6 bases from V and 5 bases from J, with 14 bases between. The CDR3 extends over 13 amino acids. CDR1 MNHEY and CDR2 SVGAGI come from the germline V gene. The CDR3 DNA reads as TGTGCCAGCAGGGGCCAGGTGAAGAACGAGCAGTACTTC. Translation gives CASRGQVKNEQYF.

The chain carries TRBV12-3 or TRBV12-4 and TRBJ2-2; D ambiguous. The CDR3 is 13 residues long. V was shortened by 7 bases and J by 5 bases, with 11 bases between the two germline ends. This CDR3 is CASTPRPTGELFF. In DNA form, the CDR3 reads TGTGCCAGCACCCCGCGGCCGACCGGGGAGCTGTTTTTT.